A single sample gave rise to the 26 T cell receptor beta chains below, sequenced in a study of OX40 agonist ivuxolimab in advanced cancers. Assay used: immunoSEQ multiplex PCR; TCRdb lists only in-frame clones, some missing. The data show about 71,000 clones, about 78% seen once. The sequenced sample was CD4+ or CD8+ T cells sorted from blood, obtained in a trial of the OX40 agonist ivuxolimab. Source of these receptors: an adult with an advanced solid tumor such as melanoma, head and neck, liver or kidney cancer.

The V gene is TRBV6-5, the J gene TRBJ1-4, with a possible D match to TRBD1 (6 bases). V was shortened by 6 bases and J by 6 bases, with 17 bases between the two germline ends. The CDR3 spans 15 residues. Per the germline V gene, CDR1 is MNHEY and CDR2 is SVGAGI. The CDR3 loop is CASSPSGGRDEKLFF. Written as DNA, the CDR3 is TGTGCCAGCAGCCCGAGCGGGGGGCGCGATGAAAAACTGTTTTTT.

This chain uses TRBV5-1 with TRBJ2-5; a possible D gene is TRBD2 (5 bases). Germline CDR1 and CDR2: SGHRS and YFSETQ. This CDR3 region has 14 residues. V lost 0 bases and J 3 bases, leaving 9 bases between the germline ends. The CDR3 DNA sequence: TGCGCCAGCAGCTTGGGTGGTAGCGAAGAGACCCAGTACTTC. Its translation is CASSLGGSEETQYF.

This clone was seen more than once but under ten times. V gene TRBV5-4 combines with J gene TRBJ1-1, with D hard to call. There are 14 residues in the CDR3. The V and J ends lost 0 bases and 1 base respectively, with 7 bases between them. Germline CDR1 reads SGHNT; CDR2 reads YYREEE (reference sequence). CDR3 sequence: CASSLVGTNTEAFF. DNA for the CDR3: TGTGCCAGCAGCTTGGTTGGCACGAACACTGAAGCTTTCTTT.

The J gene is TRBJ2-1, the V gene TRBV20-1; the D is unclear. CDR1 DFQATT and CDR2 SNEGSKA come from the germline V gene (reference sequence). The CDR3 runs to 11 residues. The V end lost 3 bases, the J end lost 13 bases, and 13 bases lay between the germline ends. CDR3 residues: CSARFRASQFF. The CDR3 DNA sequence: TGCAGTGCTAGGTTTCGGGCCTCACAGTTCTTC.

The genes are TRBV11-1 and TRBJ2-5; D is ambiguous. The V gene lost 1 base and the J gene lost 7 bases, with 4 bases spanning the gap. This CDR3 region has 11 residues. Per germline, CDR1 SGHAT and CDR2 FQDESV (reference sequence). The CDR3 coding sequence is TGTGCCAGCAGCTTAGAGGGGACCCAGTACTTC. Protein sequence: CASSLEGTQYF. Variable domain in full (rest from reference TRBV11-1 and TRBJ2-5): EAEVAQSPRYKITEKSQAVAFWCDPISGHATLYWYRQILGQGPELLVQFQDESVVDDSQLPKDRFSAERLKGVDSTLKIQPAELGDSAMYLCASSLEGTQYFGPGTRLLVL.

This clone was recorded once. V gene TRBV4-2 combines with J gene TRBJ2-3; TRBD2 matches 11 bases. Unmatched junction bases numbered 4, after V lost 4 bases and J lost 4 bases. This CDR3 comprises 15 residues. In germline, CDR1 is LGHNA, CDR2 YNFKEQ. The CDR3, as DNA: TGTGCCAGCAGCCCCGGGACTAGCGGTTCAGATACGCAGTATTTT. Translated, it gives CASSPGTSGSDTQYF.

This chain's CDR3 is CASSLQGYTEAFF. The CDR3 DNA reads as TGTGCCAGCAGCCTACAGGGTTACACTGAAGCTTTCTTT. The rearrangement joins TRBV7-6 to TRBJ1-1, with D possibly TRBD1 on 6 matching bases. From germline, CDR1 is SGHVS and CDR2 FNYEAQ. The CDR3 is 13 amino acids. The ends were cut back, 5 bases at V and 3 bases at J, with 10 bases in the middle.

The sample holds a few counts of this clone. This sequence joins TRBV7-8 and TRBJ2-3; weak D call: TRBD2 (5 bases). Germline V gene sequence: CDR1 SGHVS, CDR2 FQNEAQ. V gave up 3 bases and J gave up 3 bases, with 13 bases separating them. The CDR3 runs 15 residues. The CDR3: CASSFATSWTDTQYF. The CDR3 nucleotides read TGTGCCAGCAGCTTCGCCACTAGTTGGACAGATACGCAGTATTTT.

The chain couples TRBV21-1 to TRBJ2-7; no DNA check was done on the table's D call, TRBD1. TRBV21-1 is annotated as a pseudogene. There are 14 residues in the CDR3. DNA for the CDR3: TGTGCCAGCAGCAAGGAGACAGTCTCCTACGAGCAGTACTTC. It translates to CASSKETVSYEQYF.

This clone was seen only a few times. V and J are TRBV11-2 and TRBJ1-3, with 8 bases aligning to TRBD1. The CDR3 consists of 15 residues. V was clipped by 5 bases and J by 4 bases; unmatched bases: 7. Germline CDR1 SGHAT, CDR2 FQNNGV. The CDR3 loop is CASSPRTGTGNTIYF. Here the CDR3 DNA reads TGTGCCAGCAGCCCCCGGACAGGGACAGGAAACACCATATATTTT.

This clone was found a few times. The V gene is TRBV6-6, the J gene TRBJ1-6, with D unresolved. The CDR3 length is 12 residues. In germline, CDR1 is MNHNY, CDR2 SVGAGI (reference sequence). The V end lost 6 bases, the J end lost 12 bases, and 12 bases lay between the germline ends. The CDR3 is CASRDLGKPLHF. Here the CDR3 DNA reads TGTGCCAGCAGGGATCTGGGTAAACCCCTCCACTTT.

The chain's CDR3 is CASSSWEAGETQYF. CDR3 in DNA: TGTGCCAGCAGCTCCTGGGAGGCGGGCGAGACCCAGTACTTC. The chain combines TRBV27 with TRBJ2-5, with a possible D match to TRBD2 (6 bases). CDR3 length equals 14 residues. CDR1 is MNHEY, CDR2 SMNVEV, per germline (reference sequence). V gave up 6 bases and J gave up 5 bases, with 16 bases separating them.

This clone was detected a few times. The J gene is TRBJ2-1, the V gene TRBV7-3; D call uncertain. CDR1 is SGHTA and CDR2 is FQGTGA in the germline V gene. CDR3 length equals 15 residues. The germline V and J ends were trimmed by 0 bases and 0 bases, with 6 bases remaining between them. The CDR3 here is CASSLTPSSYNEQFF. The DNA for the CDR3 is TGTGCCAGCAGCTTAACACCAAGCTCCTACAATGAGCAGTTCTTC.

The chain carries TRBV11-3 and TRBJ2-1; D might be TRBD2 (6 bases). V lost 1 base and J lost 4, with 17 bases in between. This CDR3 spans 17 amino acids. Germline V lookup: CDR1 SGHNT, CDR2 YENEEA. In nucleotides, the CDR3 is TGTGCCAGCAGCTTAGTCACGGGAGCAGGAGGATACAATGAGCAGTTCTTC. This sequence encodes CASSLVTGAGGYNEQFF.

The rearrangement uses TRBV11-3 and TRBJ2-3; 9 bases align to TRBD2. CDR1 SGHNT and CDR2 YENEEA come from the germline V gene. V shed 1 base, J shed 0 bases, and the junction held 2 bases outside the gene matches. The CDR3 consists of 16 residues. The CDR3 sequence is CASSLGAGGSTDTQYF. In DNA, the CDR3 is TGTGCCAGCAGCTTAGGAGCGGGAGGTAGCACAGATACGCAGTATTTT. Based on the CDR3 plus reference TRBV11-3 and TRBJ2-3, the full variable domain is EAGVVQSPRYKIIEKKQPVAFWCNPISGHNTLYWYLQNLGQGPELLIRYENEEAVDDSQLPKDRFSAERLKGVDSTLKIQPAELGDSAVYLCASSLGAGGSTDTQYFGPGTRLTVL.

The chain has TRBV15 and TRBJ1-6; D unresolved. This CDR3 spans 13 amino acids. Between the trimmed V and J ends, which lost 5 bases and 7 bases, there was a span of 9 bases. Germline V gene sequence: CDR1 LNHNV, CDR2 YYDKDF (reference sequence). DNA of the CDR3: TGTGCCACCAGCGCCCAGAACAATTCACCCCTCCACTTT. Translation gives CATSAQNNSPLHF.

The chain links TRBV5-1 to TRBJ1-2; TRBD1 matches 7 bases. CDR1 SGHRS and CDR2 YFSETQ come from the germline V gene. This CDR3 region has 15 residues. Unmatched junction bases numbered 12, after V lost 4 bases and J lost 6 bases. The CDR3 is CASSLAGTASNGYTF. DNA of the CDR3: TGCGCCAGCAGCCTTGCTGGGACAGCCTCAAATGGCTACACCTTC.

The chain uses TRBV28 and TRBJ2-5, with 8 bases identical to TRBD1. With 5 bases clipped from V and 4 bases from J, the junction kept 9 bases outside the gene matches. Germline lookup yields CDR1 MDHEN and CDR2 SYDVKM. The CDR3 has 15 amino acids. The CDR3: CASSPIGQGAETQYF. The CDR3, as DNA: TGTGCCAGCAGTCCCATCGGGCAGGGGGCAGAGACCCAGTACTTC. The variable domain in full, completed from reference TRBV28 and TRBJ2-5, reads DVKVTQSSRYLVKRTGEKVFLECVQDMDHENMFWYRQDPGLGLRLIYFSYDVKMKEKGDIPEGYSVSREKKERFSLILESASTNQTSMYLCASSPIGQGAETQYFGPGTRLLVL.

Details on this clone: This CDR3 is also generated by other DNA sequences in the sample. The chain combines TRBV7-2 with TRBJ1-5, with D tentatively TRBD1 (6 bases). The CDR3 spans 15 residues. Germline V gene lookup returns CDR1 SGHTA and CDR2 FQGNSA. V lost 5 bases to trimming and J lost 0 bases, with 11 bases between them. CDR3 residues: CASSAQQGSNQPQHF. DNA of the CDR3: TGTGCCAGCAGCGCACAACAGGGTAGCAATCAGCCCCAGCATTTT.

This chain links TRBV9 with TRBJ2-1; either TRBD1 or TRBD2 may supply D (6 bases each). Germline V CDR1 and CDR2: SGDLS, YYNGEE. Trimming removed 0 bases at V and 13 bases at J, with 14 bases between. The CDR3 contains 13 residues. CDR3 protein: CASSVVPEGGQFF. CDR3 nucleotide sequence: TGTGCCAGCAGCGTAGTGCCCGAGGGGGGACAGTTCTTC.

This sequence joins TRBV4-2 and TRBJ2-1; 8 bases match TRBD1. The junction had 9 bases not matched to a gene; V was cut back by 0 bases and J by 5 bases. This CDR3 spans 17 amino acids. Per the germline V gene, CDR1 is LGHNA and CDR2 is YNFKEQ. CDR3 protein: CASSQDSRGPLNNEQFF. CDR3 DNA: TGTGCCAGCAGCCAAGATAGCAGGGGGCCTCTGAACAATGAGCAGTTCTTC.

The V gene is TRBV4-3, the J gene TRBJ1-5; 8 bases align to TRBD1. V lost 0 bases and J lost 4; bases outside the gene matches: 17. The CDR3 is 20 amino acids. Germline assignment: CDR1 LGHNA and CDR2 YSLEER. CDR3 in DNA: TGCGCCAGCAGCCAAGATCCCCCTGTATCCGGGACAGGCTTTAATCAGCCCCAGCATTTT. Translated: CASSQDPPVSGTGFNQPQHF.

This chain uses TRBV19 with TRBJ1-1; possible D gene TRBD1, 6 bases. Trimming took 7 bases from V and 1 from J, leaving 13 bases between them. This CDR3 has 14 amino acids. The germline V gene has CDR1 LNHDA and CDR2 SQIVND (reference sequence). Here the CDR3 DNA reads TGTGCCAGTAAGTCGGGCAGGGGGAACACTGAAGCTTTCTTT. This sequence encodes CASKSGRGNTEAFF.

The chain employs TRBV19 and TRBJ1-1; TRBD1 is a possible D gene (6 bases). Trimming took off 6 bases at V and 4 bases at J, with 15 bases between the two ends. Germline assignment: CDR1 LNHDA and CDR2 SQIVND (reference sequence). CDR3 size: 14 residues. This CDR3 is CASRKQGGGTEAFF. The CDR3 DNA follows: TGTGCCAGTAGGAAACAGGGAGGTGGCACTGAAGCTTTCTTT. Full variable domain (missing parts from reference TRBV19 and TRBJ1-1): DGGITQSPKYLFRKEGQNVTLSCEQNLNHDAMYWYRQDPGQGLRLIYYSQIVNDFQKGDIAEGYSVSREKKESFPLTVTSAQKNPTAFYLCASRKQGGGTEAFFGQGTRLTVV.

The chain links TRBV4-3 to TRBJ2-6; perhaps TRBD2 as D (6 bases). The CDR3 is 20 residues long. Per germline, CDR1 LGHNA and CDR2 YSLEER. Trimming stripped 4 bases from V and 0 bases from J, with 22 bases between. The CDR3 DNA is TGCGCCAGCAGCCCTTACACCGGAGGGTTGCGGGACTCTGGGGCCAACGTCCTGACTTTC. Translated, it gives CASSPYTGGLRDSGANVLTF.

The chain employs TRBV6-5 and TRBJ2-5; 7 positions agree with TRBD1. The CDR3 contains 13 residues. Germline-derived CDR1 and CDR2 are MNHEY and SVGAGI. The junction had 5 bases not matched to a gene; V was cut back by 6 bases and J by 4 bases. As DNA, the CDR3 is TGTGCCAGCAGACTGACAGGGATAGAGACCCAGTACTTC. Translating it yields CASRLTGIETQYF.